This T cell receptor (beta chain) appears in the sequencing data of a study of CD8+ T cells in alopecia areata. Reverse transcribed after extraction, RNA yielded cDNA as the sequencing template. Measured with immunoSEQ multiplex PCR; TCRdb has only the in-frame clones, and not every one. The sample shows approximately 160,000 clones, 60% of them seen only once. Treatment: oral pan-JAK inhibitor, 5-10 mg twice daily. V lost 3 bases, J lost 0 bases, and 18 bases lay in between. Germline assignment: CDR1 KGHSH and CDR2 LQKENI. CDR3 length equals 18 residues. Study-wide points: Researchers say the link of baseline CD8+ expansion to response remains uncertain, with one nonresponder.

Points on this clone: Its antigen is as yet unknown.

The chain joins TRBV18 to TRBJ1-3, with D uncertain. The sequence came from a human donor with alopecia areata. This material consisted of CD4+ T cells sorted from blood, taken at week 24, from a patient treated with tofacitinib. The CDR3 nucleotides read TGTGCCAGCTCACCCTTAGGTTCCTCGGAATACTCTGGAAACACCATATATTTT. This sequence encodes CASSPLGSSEYSGNTIYF.